These T cell receptor beta chains were read from a single sample in a study of shared clonotypes between healthy human individuals. The protocol was immunoSEQ multiplex PCR, while the TCRdb copy is restricted to in-frame clones and leaves out a portion. The table has 550,000 to 700,000 clones, 73% seen once. The sequenced sample consisted of memory CD4+ T cells sorted from blood. The receptors derive from a woman younger than 45 in good health. CDR3s include the opening cysteine and the closing phenylalanine or tryptophan. D genes are given only for firm matches. Clone sizes are given selectively: once, few, many, or a class where the clone is expanded.

clone size: few; D gene: .; J gene: TRBJ2-1; V gene: TRBV5-1; CDR3 DNA: TGCGCCAGCAGCTGGGGGGACTCGACCTACAATGAGCAGTTCTTC; CDR3 protein: CASSWGDSTYNEQFF
clone size: .; D gene: TRBD2; J gene: TRBJ2-5; V gene: TRBV5-1; CDR3 DNA: TGCGCCAGCAGCTTGGAGGCTAGCGGGAGTTCGAGAGAGACCCAGTACTTC; CDR3 protein: CASSLEASGSSRETQYF
clone size: .; D gene: TRBD2; J gene: TRBJ2-5; V gene: TRBV2; CDR3 DNA: TGTGCCAGCGCGGGTAGCGGGAGAGGAGAGACCCAGTACTTC; CDR3 protein: CASAGSGRGETQYF
clone size: .; D gene: .; J gene: TRBJ2-1; V gene: TRBV25-1; CDR3 DNA: TGTGCCAGCAGTGAAGGTGGTCCCTACAATGAGCAGTTCTTC; CDR3 protein: CASSEGGPYNEQFF
clone size: .; D gene: .; J gene: TRBJ1-1; V gene: TRBV7-2; CDR3 DNA: TGTGCCAGCAGCCAGGAAGTCTACTCTGAAGCTTTCTTT; CDR3 protein: CASSQEVYSEAFF
clone size: once; D gene: .; J gene: TRBJ2-7; V gene: TRBV20-1; CDR3 DNA: TGCAGTGTAACTAGGACGAGAGAGCAGTACTTC; CDR3 protein: CSVTRTREQYF
clone size: .; D gene: .; J gene: TRBJ2-5; V gene: TRBV5-1; CDR3 DNA: TGCGCCAGCAGCTTGGGACGGCCCCAAGAGACCCAGTACTTC; CDR3 protein: CASSLGRPQETQYF
clone size: .; D gene: .; J gene: TRBJ1-1; V gene: TRBV10-2; CDR3 DNA: TGCGCCAGCAGCGACCCATGGGGCTTGGGTGAAGCTTTCTTT; CDR3 protein: CASSDPWGLGEAFF
clone size: .; D gene: TRBD1; J gene: TRBJ1-5; V gene: TRBV4-1; CDR3 DNA: TGCGCCAGCAGCCCATCGACAGGGACAAATCAGCCCCAGCATTTT; CDR3 protein: CASSPSTGTNQPQHF
clone size: .; D gene: .; J gene: TRBJ2-5; V gene: TRBV30; CDR3 DNA: TGTGCCTGCAGGGATTACCCAGAGACCCAGTACTTC; CDR3 protein: CACRDYPETQYF
clone size: .; D gene: TRBD2; J gene: TRBJ2-1; V gene: TRBV2; CDR3 DNA: TGTGCCAGCAGTGAAGGACTAGCGGGAGGGCGGAGTGAGCAGTTCTTC; CDR3 protein: CASSEGLAGGRSEQFF
clone size: few; D gene: .; J gene: TRBJ1-5; V gene: TRBV4-1; CDR3 DNA: TGCGCCAGCAGCCAAGGCTGGGATCAGCCCCAGCATTTT; CDR3 protein: CASSQGWDQPQHF
clone size: many; D gene: .; J gene: TRBJ1-5; V gene: TRBV6-4; CDR3 DNA: TGTGCCAGCAGTGAGATGAGCAATCAGCCCCAGCATTTT; CDR3 protein: CASSEMSNQPQHF
clone size: .; D gene: .; J gene: TRBJ1-3; V gene: TRBV6-6; CDR3 DNA: TGTGCCAGCAGGTCTGGAAACACCATATATTTT; CDR3 protein: CASRSGNTIYF
clone size: .; D gene: .; J gene: TRBJ1-2; V gene: TRBV28; CDR3 DNA: TGTGCCAGCGGCTATGCTTGGGGCTACACCTTC; CDR3 protein: CASGYAWGYTF